The 10 T cell receptor beta chains in this list originate from one sample, sequenced in a study of T cell repertoires in cytomegalovirus infection. TCRdb ran MiXCR on the reads and lists one entry per CDR3 protein. The repertoire includes a few hundred thousand distinct CDR3 sequences, 17% of them detected once, and roughly half sits in the top ten. The sample was CD8+ T cells from PBMCs. The receptors stem from a human donor in good health (CMV status not recorded). Some clones in this sample may be carry-over from other donors' samples.

The V and J genes are TRBV7-9 and TRBJ2-1, with TRBD2 matching over 10 bases. Germline CDR1 reads SEHNR; CDR2 reads FQNEAQ (reference sequence). V lost 2 bases, J lost 0 bases, and 7 bases stayed unmatched. This CDR3 spans 18 amino acids. As DNA, the CDR3 is TGTGCCAGCAGCTTACCAGCGGGGGGGGCTTTCTCCTACAATGAGCAGTTCTTC. This gives the protein CASSLPAGGAFSYNEQFF.

In its sample, this clonotype was seen many times. CDR3 in DNA: TGTGCCAGCAGCTTAGGGACAGCTTCAAGCAATCAGCCCCAGCATTTT. Encoded protein: CASSLGTASSNQPQHF. The chain is built from TRBV7-8 and TRBJ1-5; D might be TRBD1 (6 bases). The germline V gene has CDR1 SGHVS and CDR2 FQNEAQ. Trimming pared 1 base from V and 1 base from J, leaving 11 bases between. The CDR3 is 16 amino acids.

CDR3 residues: CASSFGTLAPYNEQFF. CDR3 DNA sequence: TGTGCCAGCAGCTTCGGGACCCTTGCCCCCTACAATGAGCAGTTCTTC. The rearrangement uses TRBV5-6 and TRBJ2-1; either TRBD1 or TRBD2 may supply D (5 bases each). Germline V gene data show CDR1 as SGHDT and CDR2 as YYEEEE. This CDR3 contains 16 residues. The V end lost 2 bases, the J end lost 2 bases, and 14 bases lay between the germline ends.

This clonotype came up many times. The chain has TRBV7-9 and TRBJ2-1, with 9 bases identical to TRBD2. V shed 5 bases, J shed 3 bases, and the junction held 8 bases outside the gene matches. CDR1 is SEHNR, CDR2 FQNEAQ, per germline (reference sequence). This CDR3 region has 16 residues. DNA of the CDR3: TGTGCCAGCAGCCTAATCGGACTAGCGAACTACAATGAGCAGTTCTTC. It codes for CASSLIGLANYNEQFF.

The chain employs TRBV6-6 and TRBJ2-3, with D tentatively TRBD2 (5 bases). Trimming removed 6 bases from V and 5 bases from J, with 18 bases in between. In germline, CDR1 is MNHNY, CDR2 SVGAGI (reference sequence). The CDR3 runs 15 residues. CDR3 DNA: TGTGCCAGCAGCTCCCACTCCACCGCGGGAGATACGCAGTATTTT. This translates into CASSSHSTAGDTQYF.

This clonotype was seen at least ten times. The chain is built from TRBV12-3 or TRBV12-4 and TRBJ1-4, with 8 bases matching TRBD1. J was trimmed by 8 bases and V by 6 bases; bases with no gene match: 17. There are 17 residues in the CDR3. Here the CDR3 reads CASSSRRTTGVLEKLFF. DNA of the CDR3: TGTGCCAGCAGCTCCAGACGAACGACAGGGGTCCTAGAAAAACTGTTTTTT.

This clonotype was seen repeatedly, ten times or more. The rearrangement uses TRBV6-8 and TRBJ2-1; 9 bases are a match to TRBD2. The V and J ends lost 4 bases and 8 bases, in that order; junction bases with no gene match: 15. CDR1 and CDR2 (germline): MNHGY, SAAAGT. This CDR3 spans 17 amino acids. CDR3 loop: CASSFRLRASGDYEQFF. The CDR3, as DNA: TGTGCCAGCAGTTTCCGTCTCCGGGCTAGCGGGGATTATGAGCAGTTCTTC.

A few counts support this clonotype. This chain connects TRBV6-6 to TRBJ2-3; D is perhaps TRBD1 or TRBD2 (5 bases each). CDR1 and CDR2 (germline): MNHNY, SVGAGI (reference sequence). This CDR3 has 15 amino acids. The ends were cut back, 2 bases at V and 6 bases at J, with 15 bases in the middle. CDR3 sequence: CASSYVGEPEDTQYF. For the CDR3, the DNA is TGTGCCAGCAGTTACGTGGGGGAGCCGGAGGATACGCAGTATTTT.

A few counts support this clonotype. This chain uses TRBV16 with TRBJ1-6; D is unclear. V was trimmed by 1 base and J by 8 bases, leaving 9 bases between them. Germline V gives CDR1 KGHSY, CDR2 FQNENV. The CDR3 covers 14 residues. The chain's CDR3 is CASSQLGGDSPLHF. DNA for the CDR3: TGTGCCAGCAGCCAATTAGGCGGGGATTCACCCCTCCACTTT.

This clonotype has more than one count but fewer than ten. This chain joins TRBV7-9 and TRBJ2-1; D gene unclear. The CDR3 runs 13 residues. From germline, CDR1 is SEHNR and CDR2 FQNEAQ (reference sequence). V gave up 0 bases and J gave up 7 bases, with 7 bases separating them. The CDR3 spells CASSLANGNEQFF. In DNA form, the CDR3 reads TGTGCCAGCAGCTTAGCCAATGGGAATGAGCAGTTCTTC.